This T cell receptor beta chain was sequenced for a study of blood T cell repertoires in COVID-19. Study at large: COVID-19 samples from acute and convalescent phases originated in the United States, Italy and Spain. Nucleic acid was either cDNA or gDNA, and it came from T cells, B-cell-depleted T cells, or PBMCs.

Trimming left V 5 bases short and J 7 bases short, with 9 bases between. Germline values: CDR1 MNHEY, CDR2 SVGAGI. The CDR3 covers 11 residues. Authors' data handling: Quantification of nucleated cells was approximated via reference gene primer amplification. Measured with immunoSEQ multiplex PCR; TCRdb has only the in-frame clones, and not every one. From that table come the V and J calls and clone size; the DNA was used to work out D and trimming. The table lists some 220,000 clones, 84% of them singletons. The V gene is TRBV6-5, the J gene TRBJ2-7; possible D gene TRBD1, 6 bases. What was sequenced was peripheral blood. The sequence came from a woman aged 60-75 years who had recovered from COVID-19. CDR3 coding DNA: TGTGCCAGCAGTAATGGACAGGAGCAGTACTTC. Amino acids: CASSNGQEQYF.